Below, one TCR beta chain is given with its context. The CDR3 extends over 16 amino acids. Trimming cost V 4 bases and J 2 bases; bases outside gene matches: 11. Germline V CDR1 and CDR2: SGHRS, YFSETQ. This specimen comes from a study of T cell changes during pregnancy in multiple sclerosis. Measured with immunoSEQ multiplex PCR; TCRdb has only the in-frame clones, and not every one. The sample holds about 80,000 clones, roughly nine tenths seen once. The gene calls are TRBV5-1 and TRBJ2-7; TRBD2 matches at 8 bases. This material consisted of peripheral blood, taken before pregnancy. The sequence was collected from a female donor with multiple sclerosis, enrolled in a pregnancy study. The CDR3 region has the DNA TGCGCCAGCAGCGGATCACGGGGGGGCCTTCCCTACGAGCAGTACTTC. Translated: CASSGSRGGLPYEQYF. The variable domain in full, completed from reference TRBV5-1 and TRBJ2-7, reads KAGVTQTPRYLIKTRGQQVTLSCSPISGHRSVSWYQQTPGQGLQFLFEYFSETQRNKGNFPGRFSGRQFSNSRSEMNVSTLELGDSALYLCASSGSRGGLPYEQYFGPGTRLTVT.